This entry features one T cell receptor (beta chain) sequence. What it binds is unknown. TCRdb re-called the reads with MiXCR, one entry per CDR3 protein. The data show about 42,000 distinct CDR3 sequences, with 9.5% to 15% seen just once and over 7.5% held by the top ten. This entry belongs to a study of type 1 regulatory T cells. Study-wide background: This in vitro CD4 product, T-allo10, is enriched for Tr1 cells and alloantigen-specific.

The germline V gene encodes CDR1 SEHNR and CDR2 FQNEAQ (reference sequence). The CDR3 extends over 15 amino acids. V was pared by 5 bases and J by 8 bases, with 8 bases of the junction left unmatched. The clonotype comes from a human donor in good health. This chain joins TRBV7-9 and TRBJ1-6; 8 nucleotides line up with TRBD1. The sample consisted of cultured non-Tr1 T cells, either the whole culture or a sorted T cell fraction (not recorded which). CDR3 sequence (DNA): TGTGCCAGCAGCCCCCCGGACAGGGATGATTCACCCCTCCACTTT. It codes for CASSPPDRDDSPLHF.